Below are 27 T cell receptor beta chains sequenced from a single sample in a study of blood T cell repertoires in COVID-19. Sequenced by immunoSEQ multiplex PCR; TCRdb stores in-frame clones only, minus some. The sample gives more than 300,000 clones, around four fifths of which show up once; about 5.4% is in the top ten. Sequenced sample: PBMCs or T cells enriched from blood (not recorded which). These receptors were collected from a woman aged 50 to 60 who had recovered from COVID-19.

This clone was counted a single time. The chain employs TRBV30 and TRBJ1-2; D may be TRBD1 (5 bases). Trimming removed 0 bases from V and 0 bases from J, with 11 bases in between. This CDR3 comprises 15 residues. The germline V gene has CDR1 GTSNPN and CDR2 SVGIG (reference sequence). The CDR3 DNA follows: TGTGCCTGGAGTGTATTCACAGGAACTAACTATGGCTACACCTTC. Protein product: CAWSVFTGTNYGYTF.

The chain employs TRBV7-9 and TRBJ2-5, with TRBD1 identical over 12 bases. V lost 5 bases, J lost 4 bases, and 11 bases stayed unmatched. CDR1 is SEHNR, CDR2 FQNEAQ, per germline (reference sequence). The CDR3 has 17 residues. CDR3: CASSKTSGTGGRETQYF. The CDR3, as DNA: TGTGCCAGCAGCAAAACGAGCGGGACAGGGGGCAGAGAGACCCAGTACTTC.

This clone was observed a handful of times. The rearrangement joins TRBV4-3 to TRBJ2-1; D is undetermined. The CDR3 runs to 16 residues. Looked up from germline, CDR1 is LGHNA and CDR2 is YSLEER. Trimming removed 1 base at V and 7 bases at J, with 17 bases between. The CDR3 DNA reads TGCGCCAGCAGCCAAGGAAACTTTGGTAGTGGTAATGAGCAGTTCTTC. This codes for CASSQGNFGSGNEQFF.

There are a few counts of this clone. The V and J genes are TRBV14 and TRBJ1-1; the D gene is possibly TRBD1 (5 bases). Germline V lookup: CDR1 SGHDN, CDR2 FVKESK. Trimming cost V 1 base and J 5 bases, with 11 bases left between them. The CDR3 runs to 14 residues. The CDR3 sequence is CASSQVNGGTEAFF. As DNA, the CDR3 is TGTGCCAGCAGCCAAGTTAACGGGGGGACTGAAGCTTTCTTT. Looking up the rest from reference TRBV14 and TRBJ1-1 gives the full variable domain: EAGVTQFPSHSVIEKGQTVTLRCDPISGHDNLYWYRRVMGKEIKFLLHFVKESKQDESGMPNNRFLAERTGGTYSTLKVQPAELEDSGVYFCASSQVNGGTEAFFGQGTRLTVV.

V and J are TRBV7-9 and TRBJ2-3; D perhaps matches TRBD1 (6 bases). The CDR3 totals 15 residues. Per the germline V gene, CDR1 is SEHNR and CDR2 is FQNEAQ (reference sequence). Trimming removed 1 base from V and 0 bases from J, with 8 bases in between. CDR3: CASSLGQESTDTQYF. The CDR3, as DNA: TGTGCCAGCAGCTTAGGACAGGAAAGCACAGATACGCAGTATTTT.

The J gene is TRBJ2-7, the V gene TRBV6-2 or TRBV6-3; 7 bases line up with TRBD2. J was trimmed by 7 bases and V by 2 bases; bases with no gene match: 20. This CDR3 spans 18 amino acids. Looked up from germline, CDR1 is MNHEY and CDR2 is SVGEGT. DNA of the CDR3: TGTGCCAGCAGTTACGCCCCTAGCGGATCCAATCGAGGGAAGGAGCAGTACTTC. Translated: CASSYAPSGSNRGKEQYF.

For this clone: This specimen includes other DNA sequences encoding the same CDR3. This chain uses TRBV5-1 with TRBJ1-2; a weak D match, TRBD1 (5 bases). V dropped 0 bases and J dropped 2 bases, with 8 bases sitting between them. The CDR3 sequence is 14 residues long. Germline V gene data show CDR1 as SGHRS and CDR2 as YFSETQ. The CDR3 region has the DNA TGCGCCAGCAGCTTGGGCGGGGACAACTATGGCTACACCTTC. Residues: CASSLGGDNYGYTF.

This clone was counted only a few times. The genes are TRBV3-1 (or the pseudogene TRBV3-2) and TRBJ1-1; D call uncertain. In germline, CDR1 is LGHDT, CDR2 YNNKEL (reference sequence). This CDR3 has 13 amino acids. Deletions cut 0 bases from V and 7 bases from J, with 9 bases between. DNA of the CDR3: TGTGCCAGCAGCCAAGATGGTTCGGTTGAAGCTTTCTTT. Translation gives CASSQDGSVEAFF.

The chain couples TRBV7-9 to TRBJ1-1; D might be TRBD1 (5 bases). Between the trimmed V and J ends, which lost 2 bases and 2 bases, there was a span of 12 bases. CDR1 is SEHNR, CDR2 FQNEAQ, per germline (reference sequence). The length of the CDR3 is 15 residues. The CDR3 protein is CASSLQGPINTEAFF. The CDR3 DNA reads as TGTGCCAGCAGCTTACAGGGTCCGATAAACACTGAAGCTTTCTTT.

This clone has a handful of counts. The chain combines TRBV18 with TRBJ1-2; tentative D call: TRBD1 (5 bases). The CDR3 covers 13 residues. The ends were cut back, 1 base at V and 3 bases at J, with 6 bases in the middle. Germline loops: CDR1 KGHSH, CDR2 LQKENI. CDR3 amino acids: CASSPQGYYGYTF. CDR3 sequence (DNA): TGTGCCAGCTCACCACAGGGGTACTATGGCTACACCTTC.

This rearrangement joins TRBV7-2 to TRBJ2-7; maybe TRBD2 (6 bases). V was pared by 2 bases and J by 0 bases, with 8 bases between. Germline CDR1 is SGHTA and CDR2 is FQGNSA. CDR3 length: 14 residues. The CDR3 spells CASSLPGDSYEQYF. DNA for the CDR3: TGTGCCAGCAGCTTACCGGGAGACTCCTACGAGCAGTACTTC.

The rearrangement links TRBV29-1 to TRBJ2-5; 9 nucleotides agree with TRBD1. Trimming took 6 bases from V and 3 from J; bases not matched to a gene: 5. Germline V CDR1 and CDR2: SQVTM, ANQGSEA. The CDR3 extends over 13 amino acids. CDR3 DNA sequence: TGCAGCGTCGGGACAGGGAATAAAGAGACCCAGTACTTC. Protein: CSVGTGNKETQYF.

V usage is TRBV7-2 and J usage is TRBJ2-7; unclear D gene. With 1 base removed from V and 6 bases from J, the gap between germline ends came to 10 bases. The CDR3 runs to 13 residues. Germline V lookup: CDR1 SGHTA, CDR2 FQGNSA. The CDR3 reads CASSLVYTGEQYF. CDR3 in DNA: TGTGCCAGCAGCTTAGTTTATACGGGCGAGCAGTACTTC.

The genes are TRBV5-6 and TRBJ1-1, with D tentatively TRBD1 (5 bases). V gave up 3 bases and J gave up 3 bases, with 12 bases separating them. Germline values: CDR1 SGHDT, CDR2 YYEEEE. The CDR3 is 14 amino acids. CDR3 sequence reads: CASSYRQSHTEAFF. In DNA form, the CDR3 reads TGTGCCAGCAGCTACCGACAGAGCCACACTGAAGCTTTCTTT.

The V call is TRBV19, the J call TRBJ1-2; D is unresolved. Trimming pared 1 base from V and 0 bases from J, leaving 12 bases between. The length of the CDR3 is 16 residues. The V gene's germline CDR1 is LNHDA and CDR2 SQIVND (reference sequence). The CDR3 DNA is TGTGCCAGTAGTATAGGAGGGAGTCCCACTAACTATGGCTACACCTTC. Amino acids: CASSIGGSPTNYGYTF.

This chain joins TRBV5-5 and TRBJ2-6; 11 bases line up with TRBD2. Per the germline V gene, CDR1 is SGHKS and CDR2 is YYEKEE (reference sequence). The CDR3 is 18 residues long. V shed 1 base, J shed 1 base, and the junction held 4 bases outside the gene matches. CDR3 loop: CASSLYASGRSGANVLTF. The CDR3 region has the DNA TGTGCCAGCAGCTTGTACGCTAGCGGGAGGTCTGGGGCCAACGTCCTGACTTTC.

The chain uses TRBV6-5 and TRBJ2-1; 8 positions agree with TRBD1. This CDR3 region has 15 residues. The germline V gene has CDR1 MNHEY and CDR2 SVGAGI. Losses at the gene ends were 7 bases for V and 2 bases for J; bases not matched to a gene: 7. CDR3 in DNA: TGTGCCAGCACTCGAAACAGGGGGGCCTACAATGAGCAGTTCTTC. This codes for CASTRNRGAYNEQFF.

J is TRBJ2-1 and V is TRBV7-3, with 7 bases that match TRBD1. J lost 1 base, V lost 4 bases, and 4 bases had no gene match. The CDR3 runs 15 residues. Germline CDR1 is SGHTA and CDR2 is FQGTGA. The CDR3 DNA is TGTGCCAGCAGCTCCAGACAGGGTTCCTACAATGAGCAGTTCTTC. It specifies CASSSRQGSYNEQFF.

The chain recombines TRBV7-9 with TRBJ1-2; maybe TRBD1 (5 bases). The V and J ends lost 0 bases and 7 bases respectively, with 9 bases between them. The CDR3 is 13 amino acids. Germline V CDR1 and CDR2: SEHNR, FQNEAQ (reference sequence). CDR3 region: CASSLATAGGYTF. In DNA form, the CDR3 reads TGTGCCAGCAGCTTAGCGACAGCCGGTGGCTACACCTTC.

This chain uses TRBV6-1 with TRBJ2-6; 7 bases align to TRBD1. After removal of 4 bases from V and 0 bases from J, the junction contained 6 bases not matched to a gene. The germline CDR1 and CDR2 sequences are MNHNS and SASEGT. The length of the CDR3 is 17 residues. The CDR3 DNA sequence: TGTGCCAGCAGTGTAGGGACAGCTCACTCTGGGGCCAACGTCCTGACTTTC. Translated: CASSVGTAHSGANVLTF.

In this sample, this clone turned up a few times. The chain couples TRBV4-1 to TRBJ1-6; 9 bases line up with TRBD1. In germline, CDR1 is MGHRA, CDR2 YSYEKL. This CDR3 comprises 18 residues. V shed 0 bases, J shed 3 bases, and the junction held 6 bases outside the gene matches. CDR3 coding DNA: TGCGCCAGCAGCCAAGACGGACAGGGGCTCAACTATAATTCACCCCTCCACTTT. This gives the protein CASSQDGQGLNYNSPLHF.

The CDR3 reads CASSQDQGRQGELFF. In DNA form, the CDR3 reads TGCGCCAGCAGCCAAGATCAGGGTCGTCAAGGGGAGCTGTTTTTT. This chain connects TRBV4-3 to TRBJ2-2; perhaps TRBD1 as D (5 bases). The CDR3 has 15 amino acids. V shed 0 bases and J shed 8 bases, with 13 bases lying between them. Germline CDR1 reads LGHNA; CDR2 reads YSLEER.

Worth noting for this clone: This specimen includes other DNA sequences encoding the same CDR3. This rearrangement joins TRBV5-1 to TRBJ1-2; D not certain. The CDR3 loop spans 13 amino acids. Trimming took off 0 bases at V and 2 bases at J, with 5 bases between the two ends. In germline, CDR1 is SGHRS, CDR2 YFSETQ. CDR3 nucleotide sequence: TGCGCCAGCAGCTTGGGCGGCAACTATGGCTACACCTTC. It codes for CASSLGGNYGYTF.

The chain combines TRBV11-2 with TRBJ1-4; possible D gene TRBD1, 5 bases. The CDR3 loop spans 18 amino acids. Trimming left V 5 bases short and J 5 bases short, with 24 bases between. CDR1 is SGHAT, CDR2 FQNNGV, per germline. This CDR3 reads CASSPAGGVGTANEKLFF. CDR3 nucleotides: TGTGCCAGCAGCCCAGCCGGCGGGGTTGGGACGGCGAATGAAAAACTGTTTTTT.

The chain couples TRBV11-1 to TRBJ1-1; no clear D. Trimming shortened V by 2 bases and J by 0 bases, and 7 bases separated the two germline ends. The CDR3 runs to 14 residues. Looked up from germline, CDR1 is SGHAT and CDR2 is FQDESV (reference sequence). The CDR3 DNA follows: TGTGCCAGCAGCTTAACGGTGGTGAACACTGAAGCTTTCTTT. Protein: CASSLTVVNTEAFF.

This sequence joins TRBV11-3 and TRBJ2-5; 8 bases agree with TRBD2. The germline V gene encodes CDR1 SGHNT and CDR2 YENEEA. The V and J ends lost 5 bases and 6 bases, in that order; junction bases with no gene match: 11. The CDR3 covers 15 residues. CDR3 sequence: CASSPRTSNSQTQYF. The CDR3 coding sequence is TGTGCCAGCAGCCCCAGGACTAGCAATAGTCAGACCCAGTACTTC.

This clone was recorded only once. The CDR3 DNA reads as TGTGCCAGCAGCCATCCTTCGGGGACAGGACCTTTCTACGAGCAGTACTTC. The encoded protein is CASSHPSGTGPFYEQYF. The gene calls are TRBV7-2 and TRBJ2-7; TRBD1 matches 8 bases. The V segment lost 5 bases and the J segment 3 bases; nucleotides outside the gene matches: 15. This CDR3 spans 17 amino acids. Germline CDR1 and CDR2: SGHTA and FQGNSA.